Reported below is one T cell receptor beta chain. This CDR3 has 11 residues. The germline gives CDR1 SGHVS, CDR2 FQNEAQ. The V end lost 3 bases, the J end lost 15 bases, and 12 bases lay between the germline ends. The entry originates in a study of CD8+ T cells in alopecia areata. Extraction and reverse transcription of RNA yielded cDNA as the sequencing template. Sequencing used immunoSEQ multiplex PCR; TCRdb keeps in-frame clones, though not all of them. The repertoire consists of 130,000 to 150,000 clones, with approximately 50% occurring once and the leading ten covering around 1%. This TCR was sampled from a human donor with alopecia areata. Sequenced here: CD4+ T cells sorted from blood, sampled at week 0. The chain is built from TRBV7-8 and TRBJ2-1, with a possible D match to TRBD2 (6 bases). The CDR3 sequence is CASSLGGLVFF. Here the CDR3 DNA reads TGTGCCAGCAGCTTGGGGGGTTTAGTGTTCTTC.